These T cell receptor beta chains were read from a single sample in a study of T-cell memory formation after mild COVID-19. TCRdb reanalysed the 5' RACE reads using MiXCR and keeps one entry per CDR3 protein. The sample includes about 400,000 distinct CDR3 sequences, more than 20% of them seen just once. The sample consisted of PBMCs or a T cell subset sorted from them (not recorded which). Receptors were obtained from an adult woman who had mild COVID-19 (a few samples of this study predate the infection). Cell type and time point are not known. The CDR3 runs from the conserved cysteine through the conserved F or W. The order of the fields is D gene, V gene, J gene, clone size, CDR3 protein, CDR3 DNA. D genes are given only for firm matches. Expanded clones are given a class, and other clones once, few, many or no size at all.

TRBD1	TRBV9	TRBJ2-5	NA	CASSVLQGAQETQYF	TGTGCCAGCAGCGTACTACAGGGGGCGCAGGAGACCCAGTACTTC
NA	TRBV25-1	TRBJ1-1	NA	CASSQAGVTEAFF	TGTGCCAGCAGTCAAGCGGGGGTCACTGAAGCTTTCTTT
TRBD1	TRBV29-1	TRBJ2-7	few	CSVKGQGPFYEQYF	TGCAGCGTGAAAGGACAGGGGCCTTTCTACGAGCAGTACTTC
TRBD1	TRBV7-9	TRBJ1-3	few	CASSAAGTGGSGNTIYF	TGTGCCAGCAGCGCGGCCGGGACAGGGGGCTCTGGAAACACCATATATTTT
TRBD1	TRBV7-9	TRBJ1-2	NA	CASSSPPAGGFREVTF	TGTGCCAGCAGCTCCCCTCCGGCAGGGGGGTTCAGGGAAGTAACCTTC
NA	TRBV30	TRBJ2-7	few	CAWSVGQAYEQYF	TGTGCCTGGAGTGTCGGGCAGGCCTACGAGCAGTACTTC
NA	TRBV7-2	TRBJ2-2	few	CASSEQMATGELFF	TGTGCCAGCAGCGAACAGATGGCCACCGGGGAGCTGTTTTTT
TRBD2	TRBV12-3/TRBV12-4	TRBJ2-1	NA	CASSFPGLAGGPVVF	TGTGCCAGCAGTTTCCCCGGACTAGCGGGGGGGCCTGTGGTCTTC
NA	TRBV19	TRBJ1-1	few	CASSTGADTEAFF	TGTGCCAGTAGTACAGGGGCTGACACTGAAGCTTTCTTT
TRBD1	TRBV12-3/TRBV12-4	TRBJ1-1	many	CASSVGQGDTEAFF	TGTGCCAGCAGTGTGGGACAGGGGGACACTGAAGCTTTCTTT
NA	TRBV6-6	TRBJ1-2	NA	CASSYSNTALSYGGYTF	TGTGCCAGCAGTTACTCGAACACCGCTCTGTCCTATGGCGGCTACACCTTC
NA	TRBV18	TRBJ2-1	NA	CASFPGLPLEGEQFF	TGTGCCAGCTTCCCCGGCCTACCCTTGGAGGGTGAGCAGTTCTTC
TRBD2	TRBV12-3/TRBV12-4	TRBJ2-5	NA	CASSSGGRVETQYF	TGTGCCAGCAGTTCGGGGGGGCGAGTAGAGACCCAGTACTTC
NA	TRBV9	TRBJ2-1	NA	CASSPDWGYNEQFF	TGTGCCAGCAGCCCGGACTGGGGGTATAATGAGCAGTTCTTC
TRBD2	TRBV7-8	TRBJ2-3	NA	CASSLSLAGYTDTQYF	TGTGCCAGCAGCCTGTCACTAGCGGGCTATACAGATACGCAGTATTTT
NA	TRBV30	TRBJ2-1	few	CAWSGSWRSNEQFF	TGTGCCTGGAGTGGGTCCTGGCGAAGCAATGAGCAGTTCTTC
TRBD2	TRBV10-3	TRBJ2-1	few	CAISEDVQAGSEQFF	TGTGCCATCAGTGAGGACGTTCAAGCGGGATCTGAGCAGTTCTTC
TRBD2	TRBV3-1	TRBJ2-5	few	CASSHSTGGLVGGTQYF	TGTGCCAGCAGCCATTCAACGGGGGGGTTGGTCGGCGGGACCCAGTACTTC
NA	TRBV5-1	TRBJ2-7	NA	CASSLEGGLIIHEQYF	TGCGCCAGCAGCTTGGAGGGGGGACTAATCATCCACGAGCAGTACTTC
NA	TRBV21-1	TRBJ2-3	few	CASHVSFDRDRGRDTQYF	TGTGCCAGCCACGTCTCCTTCGACCGGGACAGGGGAAGAGATACGCAGTATTTT
TRBD1	TRBV19	TRBJ2-7	few	CASRRSGDRAYEQYF	TGTGCCAGTAGGCGCTCGGGGGACAGGGCCTACGAGCAGTACTTC
NA	TRBV21-1	TRBJ2-1	NA	CASSSRLVPNEQFF	TGTGCCAGCAGCAGCCGACTAGTTCCCAATGAGCAGTTCTTC
TRBD2	TRBV5-1	TRBJ2-5	NA	CASSTSGGTQETQYF	TGCGCCAGCAGCACTAGCGGGGGGACGCAAGAGACCCAGTACTTC
NA	TRBV4-1	TRBJ1-1	many	CASSYDMNTEAFF	TGCGCCAGCAGCTATGACATGAACACTGAAGCTTTCTTT
NA	TRBV27	TRBJ1-2	few	CASSASGIGYTF	TGTGCCAGCAGTGCGTCAGGGATCGGCTACACCTTC
NA	TRBV20-1	TRBJ1-6	NA	CSARERGTPLHF	TGCAGTGCTAGAGAGCGGGGGACACCCCTCCACTTT
TRBD1	TRBV5-1	TRBJ1-1	few	CASSDRQGTSIMNTEAFF	TGCGCCAGCAGCGATCGACAGGGTACAAGCATTATGAACACTGAAGCTTTCTTT
NA	TRBV7-2	TRBJ2-7	many	CASARGTFYEQYF	TGTGCCAGCGCTCGCGGGACTTTCTACGAGCAGTACTTC
TRBD1	TRBV4-1	TRBJ2-3	few	CASSQDETGGKNTQYF	TGCGCCAGCAGCCAAGATGAGACAGGGGGGAAGAATACGCAGTATTTT
NA	TRBV5-1	TRBJ2-7	NA	CASSLVGHRQYEQYF	TGCGCCAGCAGCTTGGTGGGACACCGCCAGTACGAGCAGTACTTC
TRBD2	TRBV9	TRBJ2-1	few	CASSASGGLDEQFF	TGTGCCAGCAGCGCTAGCGGGGGGTTGGATGAGCAGTTCTTC
NA	TRBV12-3/TRBV12-4	TRBJ1-2	NA	CASSPAAVGGYTF	TGTGCCAGCAGCCCCGCCGCGGTTGGGGGCTACACCTTC
TRBD2	TRBV12-3/TRBV12-4	TRBJ2-1	few	CASSLGRGRSNEQFF	TGTGCCAGCAGTTTAGGTCGCGGGAGGTCCAATGAGCAGTTCTTC
TRBD1	TRBV5-1	TRBJ1-5	NA	CASSSTGANQPKHF	TGCGCCAGCAGCTCGACAGGGGCGAATCAGCCCAAGCATTTT
NA	TRBV6-5	TRBJ2-1	few	CATKTGSYNEQFF	TGTGCCACCAAGACAGGATCCTACAATGAGCAGTTCTTC
NA	TRBV24-1	TRBJ2-3	many	CATSVSGSTDTQYF	TGTGCCACCAGTGTTAGCGGTTCCACAGATACGCAGTATTTT
TRBD2	TRBV15	TRBJ2-1	NA	CATSRDLAGYNEQFF	TGTGCCACCAGCAGAGACCTAGCGGGTTACAATGAGCAGTTCTTC
NA	TRBV9	TRBJ1-1	NA	CASSVANSLNTEAFF	TGTGCCAGCAGCGTAGCTAACAGCCTGAACACTGAAGCTTTCTTT
NA	TRBV24-1	TRBJ2-7	NA	CATSDLGGYEQYF	TGTGCCACCAGTGATTTAGGGGGCTACGAGCAGTACTTC
TRBD1	TRBV7-6	TRBJ2-7	NA	CASSLALTGTGSYEQYF	TGTGCCAGCAGCTTAGCGCTCACCGGGACAGGGTCGTACGAGCAGTACTTC
NA	TRBV12-3/TRBV12-4	TRBJ1-6	NA	CASSLRGQGNSPLHF	TGTGCCAGCAGTTTGCGTGGGCAGGGAAATTCACCCCTCCACTTT
TRBD2	TRBV5-1	TRBJ2-1	NA	CASSTGLEYNEQFF	TGCGCCAGCAGCACGGGACTAGAGTACAATGAGCAGTTCTTC